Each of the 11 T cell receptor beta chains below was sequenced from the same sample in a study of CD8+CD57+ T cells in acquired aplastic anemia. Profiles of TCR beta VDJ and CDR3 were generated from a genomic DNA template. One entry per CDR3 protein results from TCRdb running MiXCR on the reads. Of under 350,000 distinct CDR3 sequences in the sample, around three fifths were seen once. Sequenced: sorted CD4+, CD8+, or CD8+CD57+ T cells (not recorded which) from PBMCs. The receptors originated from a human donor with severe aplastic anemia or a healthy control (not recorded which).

DNA of the CDR3: TGTGCCAGCAGCCAGAACAGGGGTGAAGCTTTCTTT. Amino acid sequence: CASSQNRGEAFF. The rearrangement uses TRBV3-1 and TRBJ1-1; 7 bases line up with TRBD1. This CDR3 spans 12 amino acids. Germline V gene sequence: CDR1 LGHDT, CDR2 YNNKEL (reference sequence). V shed 3 bases and J 7 bases; nucleotides not matched to a gene: 2.

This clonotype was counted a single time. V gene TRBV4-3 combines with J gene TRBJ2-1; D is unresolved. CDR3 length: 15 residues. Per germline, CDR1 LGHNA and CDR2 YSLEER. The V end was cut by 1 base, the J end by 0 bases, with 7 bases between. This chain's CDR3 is CASSQVESSYNEQFF. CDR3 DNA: TGCGCCAGCAGCCAAGTGGAGAGCTCCTACAATGAGCAGTTCTTC.

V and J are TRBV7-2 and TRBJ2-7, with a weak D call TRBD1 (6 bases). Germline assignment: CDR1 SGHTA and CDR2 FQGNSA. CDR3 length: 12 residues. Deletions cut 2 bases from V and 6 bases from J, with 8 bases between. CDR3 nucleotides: TGTGCCAGCAGCTTACAGGGGATCGAGCAGTACTTC. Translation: CASSLQGIEQYF.

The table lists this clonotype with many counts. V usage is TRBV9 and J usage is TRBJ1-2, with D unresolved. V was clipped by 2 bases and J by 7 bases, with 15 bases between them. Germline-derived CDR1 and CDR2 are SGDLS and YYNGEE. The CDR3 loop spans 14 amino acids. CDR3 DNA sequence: TGTGCCAGCAGCGTGGGTCTGCTGGCGGGTGGCTACACCTTC. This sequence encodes CASSVGLLAGGYTF.

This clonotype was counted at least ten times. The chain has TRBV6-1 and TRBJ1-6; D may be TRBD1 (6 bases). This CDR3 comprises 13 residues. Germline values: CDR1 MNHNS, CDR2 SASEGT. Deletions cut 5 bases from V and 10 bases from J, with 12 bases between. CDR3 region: CASSLQGQSPLHF. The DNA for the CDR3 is TGTGCCAGCAGTCTACAGGGCCAATCACCCCTCCACTTT.

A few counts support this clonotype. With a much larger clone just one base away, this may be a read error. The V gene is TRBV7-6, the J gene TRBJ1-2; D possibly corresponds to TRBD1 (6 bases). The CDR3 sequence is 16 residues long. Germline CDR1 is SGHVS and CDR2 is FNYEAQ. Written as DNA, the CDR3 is TGTGCCAGCAGCCGTGGACAGCGGGGAGGTTTCTATGGCCACACCTTC. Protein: CASSRGQRGGFYGHTF.

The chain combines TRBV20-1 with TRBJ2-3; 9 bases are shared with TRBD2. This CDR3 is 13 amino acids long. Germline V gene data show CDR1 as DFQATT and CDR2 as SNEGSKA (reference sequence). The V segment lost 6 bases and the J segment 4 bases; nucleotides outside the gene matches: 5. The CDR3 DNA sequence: TGCAGTGCCAAGCGGGGGGCCCCAGATACGCAGTATTTT. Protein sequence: CSAKRGAPDTQYF.

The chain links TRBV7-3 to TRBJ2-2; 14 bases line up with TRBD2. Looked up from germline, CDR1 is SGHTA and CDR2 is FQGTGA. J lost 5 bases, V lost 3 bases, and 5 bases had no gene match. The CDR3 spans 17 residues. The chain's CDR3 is CASSFPGLAGVTGELFF. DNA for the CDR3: TGTGCCAGCAGCTTCCCGGGACTAGCGGGGGTTACCGGGGAGCTGTTTTTT.

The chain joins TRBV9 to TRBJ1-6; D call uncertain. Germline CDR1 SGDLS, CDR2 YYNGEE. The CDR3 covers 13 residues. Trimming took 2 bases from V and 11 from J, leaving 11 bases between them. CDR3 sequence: CASSVSGGPPLHF. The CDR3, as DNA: TGTGCCAGCAGCGTTTCCGGCGGTCCACCCCTCCACTTT.

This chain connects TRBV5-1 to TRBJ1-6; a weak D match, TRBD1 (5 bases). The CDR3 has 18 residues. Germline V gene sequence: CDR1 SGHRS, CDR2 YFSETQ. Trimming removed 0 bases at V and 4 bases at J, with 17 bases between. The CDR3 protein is CASSLAFQDGTYNSPLHF. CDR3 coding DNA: TGCGCCAGCAGCTTGGCCTTCCAGGACGGGACGTATAATTCACCCCTCCACTTT.

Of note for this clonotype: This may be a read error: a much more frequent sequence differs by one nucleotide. The CDR3 spells CVSSFPTALHNSPLHF. The CDR3 nucleotides read TGTGTCAGCAGTTTCCCGACCGCACTTCATAATTCACCCCTCCACTTT. This chain links TRBV6-2 or TRBV6-3 with TRBJ1-6; no clear D gene. CDR3 length: 16 residues. In germline, CDR1 is MNHEY, CDR2 SVGEGT.